Shown below are 26 T cell receptor beta chains from a single sample sequenced in a study of Graves' ophthalmopathy and Graves' hyperthyroidism. Amplified material comprised TCR beta CDR3 regions derived from RNA transcripts. First-round RT-PCR used HTBI primers; second-round multiplex PCR followed. TCRdb fed the multiplex PCR reads into MiXCR, producing one record per CDR3 protein. The sample holds approximately 700,000 distinct CDR3 sequences, more than 40% seen once. The sequencing sample was made of peripheral blood. Source of these receptors: an adult man with Graves' ophthalmopathy.

This clonotype was seen many times. The CDR3 region is CASSIYDRWSDYGYTF. The CDR3 nucleotides are TGTGCCAGTAGTATCTACGACAGGTGGTCAGACTATGGCTACACCTTC. V usage is TRBV19 and J usage is TRBJ1-2, with TRBD1 as a possible D gene (6 bases). Germline CDR1 LNHDA, CDR2 SQIVND (reference sequence). V gave up 3 bases and J gave up 3 bases, with 17 bases separating them. The CDR3 extends over 16 amino acids.

In its sample, this clonotype was seen once. The chain employs TRBV10-3 and TRBJ1-3, with 11 bases lining up with TRBD1. The CDR3 runs to 14 residues. Germline-derived CDR1 and CDR2 are ENHRY and SYGVKD. The trim removed 10 bases at V and 8 bases at J, leaving 10 bases unmatched. The CDR3 is CATGTGGVQDTIYF. The CDR3 bases are TGTGCCACCGGGACAGGGGGAGTCCAAGACACCATATATTTT.

This clonotype was observed many times. The chain is built from TRBV11-1 and TRBJ1-1; 8 bases line up with TRBD1. J gave up 0 bases and V 7 bases, and 7 bases lay outside the gene matches. The CDR3 runs to 15 residues. In germline, CDR1 is SGHAT, CDR2 FQDESV (reference sequence). The CDR3 DNA reads as TGTGCCAGCACGGAAATGGGACAGGTGAACACTGAAGCTTTCTTT. It translates to CASTEMGQVNTEAFF.

CDR3 DNA: TGCGCCAGCAGCTTGTGGGGGACTTCAGGAAACACCATATATTTT. This encodes CASSLWGTSGNTIYF. This chain links TRBV5-1 with TRBJ1-3; the D gene is possibly TRBD1 (5 bases). The germline V gene has CDR1 SGHRS and CDR2 YFSETQ. This CDR3 has 15 residues. V was cut by 1 base and J by 4 bases, with 12 bases left in between.

The chain links TRBV10-2 to TRBJ1-6; TRBD1 matches 7 bases. This CDR3 is 14 amino acids long. The V gene end was trimmed by 4 bases and the J gene end by 9 bases; junction bases not matched to a gene: 6. The germline V gene has CDR1 WSHSY and CDR2 SAAADI. CDR3 region: CASSVTGYGSPLHF. The DNA of the CDR3 is TGCGCCAGCAGTGTGACAGGGTACGGTTCACCCCTCCACTTT.

A remark on this clonotype: This may come from a read error, since a much larger clone is one base off. The V and J genes are TRBV20-1 and TRBJ2-5; a possible D gene is TRBD2 (6 bases). This CDR3 comprises 14 residues. The germline V gene has CDR1 DFQATT and CDR2 SNEGSKA (reference sequence). V lost 0 bases and J lost 9, with 17 bases in between. This CDR3 is CSARDRRAGEAQYF. DNA of the CDR3: TGCAGTGCTAGAGATCGGAGGGCCGGGGAGGCCCAGTACTTC.

This clonotype was recorded many times. This rearrangement joins TRBV2 to TRBJ2-7; weak D call: TRBD1 (5 bases). V was pared by 1 base and J by 2 bases, with 12 bases between. In germline, CDR1 is SNHLY, CDR2 FYNNEI. There are 15 residues in the CDR3. The CDR3 DNA sequence: TGTGCCAGCAGTGAAGTTAAAGGGGTTACCTACGAGCAGTACTTC. As protein: CASSEVKGVTYEQYF.

This clonotype has ten or more counts. The chain links TRBV12-3 or TRBV12-4 to TRBJ1-5; the D gene is possibly TRBD1 (5 bases). The CDR3 loop spans 17 amino acids. Between the trimmed V and J ends, which lost 3 bases and 8 bases, there was a span of 23 bases. CDR3 sequence: CASSFGGSGLPDEPQHF. In nucleotides, the CDR3 is TGTGCCAGCAGTTTCGGCGGATCGGGACTCCCGGATGAGCCCCAGCATTTT.

Notes on this clonotype: A read error is possible here, since a much larger clone lies one base away. This chain joins TRBV7-9 and TRBJ1-2; no clear D. The CDR3 is 13 residues long. Germline V gene sequence: CDR1 SEHNR, CDR2 FQNEAQ (reference sequence). CDR3 sequence reads: CANSLEGGGGYTF. For the CDR3, the DNA is TGTGCCAACAGCTTAGAGGGTGGCGGCGGCTACACCTTC. The full variable domain, rest sourced from reference TRBV7-9 and TRBJ1-2, is DTGVSQNPRHKITKRGQNVTFRCDPISEHNRLYWYRQTLGQGPEFLTYFQNEAQLEKSRLLSDRFSAERPKGSFSTLEIQRTEQGDSAMYLCANSLEGGGGYTFGSGTRLTVV.

In its sample, this clonotype was seen once. V gene TRBV11-2 combines with J gene TRBJ2-6; D unresolved. The CDR3 is 17 amino acids. The V end lost 5 bases, the J end lost 0 bases, and 14 bases lay between the germline ends. Germline lookup yields CDR1 SGHAT and CDR2 FQNNGV. CDR3 loop: CASSQPDGSSGANVLTF. The CDR3 DNA reads TGTGCCAGCAGCCAGCCGGACGGTTCCTCTGGGGCCAACGTCCTGACTTTC.

The V and J genes are TRBV11-3 and TRBJ2-5, with D hard to call. Germline CDR1 is SGHNT and CDR2 is YENEEA. V was pared by 1 base and J by 5 bases, with 8 bases between. The CDR3 is 13 amino acids. This CDR3 reads CASSLAAAETQYF. CDR3 nucleotide sequence: TGTGCCAGCAGCTTAGCGGCAGCCGAGACCCAGTACTTC.

This clonotype was observed at least ten times. CDR3 coding DNA: TGTGCCAGCAGCTTAGAGGTAGGGCCCTCCTACGAGCAGTACTTC. It codes for CASSLEVGPSYEQYF. V is TRBV11-2 and J is TRBJ2-7; D gene ambiguous. V was clipped by 0 bases and J by 0 bases, with 9 bases between them. The CDR3 spans 15 residues. Germline V gene data show CDR1 as SGHAT and CDR2 as FQNNGV.

This clonotype showed up many times. The genes are TRBV12-3 or TRBV12-4 and TRBJ2-5; weak D call: TRBD2 (6 bases). V lost 10 bases to trimming and J lost 5 bases, with 14 bases between them. CDR3 size: 12 residues. The CDR3 bases are TGTGCCACCAGAGGAGGGGAGGAGACCCAGTACTTC. Protein: CATRGGEETQYF.

At least ten counts were recorded for this clonotype. This chain connects TRBV7-9 to TRBJ1-1, with no clear D. Between the trimmed V and J ends, which lost 3 bases and 4 bases, there was a span of 6 bases. The CDR3 loop spans 12 amino acids. The V gene's germline CDR1 is SEHNR and CDR2 FQNEAQ (reference sequence). CDR3 coding DNA: TGTGCCAGCAGCTTTCAGTTCACTGAAGCTTTCTTT. This codes for CASSFQFTEAFF.

The chain couples TRBV24-1 to TRBJ2-2; D gene ambiguous. Germline CDR1 is KGHDR and CDR2 is SFDVKD. Trimming stripped 3 bases from V and 4 bases from J, with 11 bases between. The CDR3 is 15 amino acids. CDR3 sequence: CATSDILRPTGELFF. CDR3 DNA: TGTGCCACCAGTGATATTCTCCGACCCACCGGGGAGCTGTTTTTT.

A few counts support this clonotype. The genes are TRBV5-1 and TRBJ2-7; D might be TRBD2 (7 bases). CDR1 SGHRS and CDR2 YFSETQ come from the germline V gene. This CDR3 region has 15 residues. V was pared by 3 bases and J by 7 bases, with 20 bases between. The CDR3 nucleotides read TGCGCCAGCAGCTCCCGGGGGGATTACAGGGCAGAGCAGTACTTC. Its translation is CASSSRGDYRAEQYF.

For the CDR3, the DNA is TGTGCCAGCAGAAAAACGGACAGGTTCTCCGGGAGAAGCGTCCTGACTTTC. Translating gives CASRKTDRFSGRSVLTF. The genes are TRBV2 and TRBJ2-6; possibly TRBD1 for D (7 bases). The CDR3 sequence is 17 residues long. V lost 6 bases and J 12 bases, leaving 27 bases between the germline ends. The germline CDR1 and CDR2 sequences are SNHLY and FYNNEI.

This clonotype was found a few times. The chain uses TRBV19 and TRBJ2-7, with TRBD1 identical over 10 bases. CDR3 length equals 13 residues. V lost 8 bases and J lost 5; bases outside the gene matches: 6. The germline gives CDR1 LNHDA, CDR2 SQIVND (reference sequence). The CDR3 DNA is TGTGCCAGTGGGACAGGGGAATCAAACGAGCAGTACTTC. Amino acids: CASGTGESNEQYF. The variable domain in full, with the rest retrieved from reference TRBV19 and TRBJ2-7, is DGGITQSPKYLFRKEGQNVTLSCEQNLNHDAMYWYRQDPGQGLRLIYYSQIVNDFQKGDIAEGYSVSREKKESFPLTVTSAQKNPTAFYLCASGTGESNEQYFGPGTRLTVT.

This clonotype was counted many times. The chain has TRBV7-9 and TRBJ2-7, with unresolved D. Germline lookup yields CDR1 SEHNR and CDR2 FQNEAQ (reference sequence). CDR3 length: 13 residues. Deletions cut 1 base from V and 0 bases from J, with 4 bases between. The CDR3, as DNA: TGTGCCAGCAGCTTAGATGTCTCCTACGAGCAGTACTTC. Amino acids: CASSLDVSYEQYF.

In this sample, this clonotype turned up many times. The chain links TRBV10-2 to TRBJ1-2; no firm D call. CDR1 and CDR2 from the germline V gene are WSHSY and SAAADI. The CDR3 runs 12 residues. With 7 bases removed from V and 0 bases from J, the gap between germline ends came to 6 bases. CDR3 sequence reads: CASKHTNYGYTF. CDR3 nucleotide sequence: TGCGCCAGCAAACACACTAACTATGGCTACACCTTC.

The gene calls are TRBV10-3 and TRBJ1-5; 9 nucleotides align to TRBD1. J was trimmed by 4 bases and V by 6 bases; bases with no gene match: 10. The CDR3 has 16 amino acids. Germline V gene lookup returns CDR1 ENHRY and CDR2 SYGVKD. The CDR3 reads CAIRAQDRGTNQPQHF. For the CDR3, the DNA is TGTGCCATCAGGGCGCAAGACAGGGGGACGAATCAGCCCCAGCATTTT.

Turning to this clonotype: A much larger clone lies one base from this, so it may be a read error. The chain joins TRBV13 to TRBJ2-5; 7 nucleotides agree with TRBD1. Per germline, CDR1 PRHDT and CDR2 FYEKMQ (reference sequence). The CDR3 is made up of 14 amino acids. CDR3 in amino acids: CASCLRGPRETQYF. The CDR3 DNA reads as TGTGCCAGCTGCTTAAGGGGGCCGAGGGAGACCCAGTACTTC.

Only a few counts were recorded for this clonotype. This could be a read error, since a much larger clone is one nucleotide away. The V gene is TRBV7-8, the J gene TRBJ2-5; 10 bases map to TRBD2. Per the germline V gene, CDR1 is SGHVS and CDR2 is FQNEAQ. This CDR3 contains 15 residues. The CDR3 loop reads CAGSLTSGREETQYF. CDR3 nucleotides: TGTGCCGGCAGCTTGACTAGCGGGCGTGAGGAGACCCAGTACTTC.

In its sample, this clonotype was seen many times. The genes are TRBV10-3 and TRBJ1-2; D is possibly TRBD1 (6 bases). The CDR3 covers 13 residues. The germline CDR1 and CDR2 sequences are ENHRY and SYGVKD. Trimming took off 4 bases at V and 5 bases at J, with 11 bases between the two ends. In DNA, the CDR3 is TGTGCCATCAGTGGGACAGTTCTTTATGGCTACACCTTC. It encodes CAISGTVLYGYTF.

The CDR3 DNA follows: TGTGCCAGCAGTGAACGGCAGACTCTAGGAGGAAACACCATATATTTT. Translation gives CASSERQTLGGNTIYF. The V call is TRBV2, the J call TRBJ1-3; D ambiguous. This CDR3 has 16 amino acids. Trimming took off 2 bases at V and 4 bases at J, with 15 bases between the two ends. CDR1 and CDR2 from the germline V gene are SNHLY and FYNNEI.

This clonotype was counted many times. The V and J genes are TRBV7-9 and TRBJ2-2, with TRBD1 identical over 9 bases. The CDR3 contains 13 residues. Germline V lookup: CDR1 SEHNR, CDR2 FQNEAQ (reference sequence). With V trimmed by 8 bases and J by 4 bases, 2 bases remained unmatched. CDR3: CASRDRATGELFF. The CDR3 DNA sequence: TGTGCCAGCCGGGACAGGGCCACCGGGGAGCTGTTTTTT.